This TCR beta chain was observed in a study of beta chain features in type 1 diabetes. What was sequenced were expressed TCRB transcripts, since all of the isolated RNA had been reverse transcribed. Produced via immunoSEQ multiplex PCR; TCRdb's table is partial and in-frame only. This table has about 390,000 clones, over 8.5% appearing once. Whole-study findings and limits: Patients with type 1 diabetes carried fewer insertions and had more deletions at their VDJ junctions. The influence of HLA type on TCRB rearrangement stayed undetermined. Moderate but significant shortening of TCRB CDR3s was recorded in all four CD4+ subsets from Type 1 diabetes patients.

The CDR3 totals 18 residues. Trimming took 7 bases from V and 2 from J; bases not matched to a gene: 19. Germline CDR1 and CDR2: SGHDT and YYEEEE. This clone has a count of ten or more. What it recognizes is unknown. This sequence joins TRBV5-6 and TRBJ2-3, with TRBD2 matching over 7 bases. Source material: central memory CD4+ T cells from blood. The sequence was obtained from a man aged 30 to 39 with type 1 diabetes. In nucleotides, the CDR3 is TGTGCCAGCGGAGCTCTGGGCGGGAGCGGGATATTCACAGATACGCAGTATTTT. This gives the protein CASGALGGSGIFTDTQYF.